These 14 T cell receptor beta chains were sequenced from one sample in a study of cytomegalovirus exposure and HLA in healthy donors. PCR used 60 Vbeta primers and 13 Jbeta primers. Assay used: immunoSEQ multiplex PCR; TCRdb lists only in-frame clones, some missing. This table holds some 140,000 clones, roughly 74% found once. Sequences were obtained from PBMCs. These receptors came from a man aged 18-30 years in good health and CMV-seronegative.

The V gene is TRBV27, the J gene TRBJ1-1, with D maybe TRBD1 (5 bases). Germline lookup yields CDR1 MNHEY and CDR2 SMNVEV (reference sequence). Trimming left V 7 bases short and J 4 bases short, with 16 bases between. The CDR3 contains 14 residues. The CDR3 bases are TGTGCCAGCAACGAAAGAACAGGTTTCACTGAAGCTTTCTTT. Its protein is CASNERTGFTEAFF.

The chain is built from TRBV7-7 and TRBJ2-5, with 8 bases identical to TRBD1. V shed 6 bases, J shed 1 base, and the junction held 7 bases outside the gene matches. This CDR3 is 15 amino acids long. The germline gives CDR1 SSHAT, CDR2 FNYEAQ (reference sequence). CDR3 loop: CASRDGTGGQETQYF. In DNA form, the CDR3 reads TGTGCCAGCAGGGATGGGACAGGAGGCCAAGAGACCCAGTACTTC.

The CDR3: CASSLVQGARGYTF. The CDR3 DNA follows: TGTGCCAGCAGCTTGGTACAGGGGGCGCGCGGCTACACCTTC. The chain recombines TRBV5-6 with TRBJ1-2, with 9 bases fitting TRBD1. Germline V CDR1 and CDR2: SGHDT, YYEEEE. The CDR3 covers 14 residues. With V trimmed by 0 bases and J by 8 bases, 5 bases remained unmatched.

This clone occurred a few times. V gene TRBV6-5 combines with J gene TRBJ1-1; perhaps TRBD1 as D (5 bases). The CDR3 spans 13 residues. The germline V and J ends were trimmed by 7 bases and 1 base, with 10 bases remaining between them. Germline CDR1 and CDR2: MNHEY and SVGAGI. CDR3 nucleotide sequence: TGTGCCAGCACCCAGGGCTGGAACACTGAAGCTTTCTTT. Its translation: CASTQGWNTEAFF.

The genes are TRBV6-1 and TRBJ2-6; 9 nucleotides line up with TRBD1. Germline CDR1 reads MNHNS; CDR2 reads SASEGT. The CDR3 runs 17 residues. The V and J ends lost 0 bases and 1 base, in that order; junction bases with no gene match: 1. The CDR3 sequence is CASSEAGTGSGANVLTF. CDR3 nucleotide sequence: TGTGCCAGCAGTGAAGCGGGGACAGGGTCTGGGGCCAACGTCCTGACTTTC.

The chain recombines TRBV18 with TRBJ2-5, with D perhaps matching TRBD1 (6 bases). The CDR3 spans 12 residues. The V gene lost 5 bases and the J gene lost 5 bases, with 9 bases spanning the gap. In germline, CDR1 is KGHSH, CDR2 LQKENI. The CDR3 nucleotides are TGTGCCAGCTCAACAGGGCTGGAGACCCAGTACTTC. This sequence encodes CASSTGLETQYF. Full variable domain (rest looked up from reference TRBV18 and TRBJ2-5): NAGVMQNPRHLVRRRGQEARLRCSPMKGHSHVYWYRQLPEEGLKFMVYLQKENIIDESGMPKERFSAEFPKEGPSILRIQQVVRGDSAAYFCASSTGLETQYFGPGTRLLVL.

The rearrangement uses TRBV7-3 and TRBJ2-7; D is unclear. The V gene lost 1 base and the J gene lost 1 base, with 8 bases spanning the gap. The CDR3 spans 14 residues. Germline V lookup: CDR1 SGHTA, CDR2 FQGTGA. The CDR3 nucleotides are TGTGCCAGCAGCTTAAATCCTAATTCCTACGAGCAGTACTTC. It encodes CASSLNPNSYEQYF.

V gene TRBV7-9 combines with J gene TRBJ1-1, with D possibly being TRBD1 (5 bases). The CDR3 is 13 amino acids. CDR1 and CDR2 (germline): SEHNR, FQNEAQ (reference sequence). The V gene lost 3 bases and the J gene lost 3 bases, with 8 bases spanning the gap. The CDR3 reads CASSFVGDTEAFF. CDR3 nucleotide sequence: TGTGCCAGCAGCTTCGTAGGGGACACTGAAGCTTTCTTT.

This clone has more than one count but fewer than ten. The rearrangement links TRBV7-9 to TRBJ2-5; 11 nucleotides agree with TRBD2. This CDR3 has 16 residues. From germline, CDR1 is SEHNR and CDR2 FQNEAQ (reference sequence). Unmatched junction bases numbered 6, after V lost 5 bases and J lost 1 base. The CDR3 loop is CASSIIAGGPQETQYF. The CDR3 DNA is TGTGCCAGCAGCATTATAGCGGGGGGGCCCCAAGAGACCCAGTACTTC.

The rearrangement joins TRBV5-5 to TRBJ2-5; TRBD1 agrees at 12 bases. Germline V lookup: CDR1 SGHKS, CDR2 YYEKEE (reference sequence). Losses at the gene ends were 0 bases for V and 12 bases for J; bases not matched to a gene: 3. The CDR3 has 13 residues. The CDR3 nucleotides read TGTGCCAGCAGCTTGGTGGGGACAGGGGGCGAGTACTTC. As protein: CASSLVGTGGEYF.

The rearrangement joins TRBV11-2 to TRBJ2-3; D ambiguous. CDR1 and CDR2 (germline): SGHAT, FQNNGV. Deletions cut 1 base from V and 1 base from J, with 3 bases between. The CDR3 loop spans 13 amino acids. DNA for the CDR3: TGTGCCAGCAGCTTAGCCGGCACAGATACGCAGTATTTT. Translated, it gives CASSLAGTDTQYF.

CDR3 sequence: CASSQVLIEGSGNTIYF. In nucleotides, the CDR3 is TGCGCCAGCAGCCAAGTCCTTATTGAGGGCTCTGGAAACACCATATATTTT. This chain connects TRBV4-1 to TRBJ1-3, with unresolved D. Germline CDR1 reads MGHRA; CDR2 reads YSYEKL. This CDR3 has 17 amino acids. Trimming removed 1 base at V and 0 bases at J, with 13 bases between.

The rearrangement uses TRBV28 and TRBJ1-3, with D tentatively TRBD1 (6 bases). Germline loops: CDR1 MDHEN, CDR2 SYDVKM. V dropped 6 bases and J dropped 8 bases, with 20 bases sitting between them. This CDR3 has 15 amino acids. The CDR3 DNA follows: TGTGCCAGCAGGACGACCCCAGGGGCCGGGGACACCATATATTTT. Its protein product is CASRTTPGAGDTIYF.

The rearrangement uses TRBV7-9 and TRBJ2-5, with D possibly being TRBD1 (6 bases). The DNA end favors TRBJ2-7, so the J call may be wrong. Germline-derived CDR1 and CDR2 are SEHNR and FQNEAQ (reference sequence). The CDR3 runs to 19 residues. The CDR3 DNA is TGTGCCAGCAGCTCACAATTACTTTACCGGACAGAGAGCTCCTACGAGCAGTACTTC. Protein sequence: CASSSQLLYRTESSYEQYF.